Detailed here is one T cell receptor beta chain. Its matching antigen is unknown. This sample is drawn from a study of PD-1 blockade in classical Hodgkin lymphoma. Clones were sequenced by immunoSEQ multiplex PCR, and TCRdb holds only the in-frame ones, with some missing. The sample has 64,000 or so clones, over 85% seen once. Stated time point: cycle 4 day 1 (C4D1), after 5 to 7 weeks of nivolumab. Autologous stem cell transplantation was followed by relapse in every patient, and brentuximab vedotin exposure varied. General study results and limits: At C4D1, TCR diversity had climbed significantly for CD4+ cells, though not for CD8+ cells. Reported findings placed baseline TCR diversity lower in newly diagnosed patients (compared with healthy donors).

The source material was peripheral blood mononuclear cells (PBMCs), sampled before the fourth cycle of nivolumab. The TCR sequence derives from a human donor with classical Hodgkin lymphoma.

The chain's CDR3 is CASSHRQGRGNQPQHF. Written as DNA, the CDR3 is TGTGCCAGCAGCCACCGACAGGGTCGAGGCAATCAGCCCCAGCATTTT. This rearrangement joins TRBV7-8 to TRBJ1-5; TRBD1 matches 7 bases. This CDR3 spans 16 amino acids. Per germline, CDR1 SGHVS and CDR2 FQNEAQ. V was pared by 5 bases and J by 2 bases, with 9 bases of the junction left unmatched.